Each of the 14 T cell receptor beta chains below was sequenced from the same sample in a study of OX40 agonist ivuxolimab in advanced cancers. Sequenced by immunoSEQ multiplex PCR; TCRdb stores in-frame clones only, minus some. The repertoire holds some 86,000 clones, with roughly 88% as singletons. The starting material was CD4+ or CD8+ T cells sorted from blood, obtained in a trial of the OX40 agonist ivuxolimab. These receptors originate from an adult with an advanced solid tumor such as melanoma, head and neck, liver or kidney cancer.

V gene TRBV4-1 combines with J gene TRBJ2-3; TRBD1 might be the D (6 bases). The CDR3 runs 16 residues. Trimming stripped 1 base from V and 3 bases from J, with 14 bases between. Germline V gene sequence: CDR1 MGHRA, CDR2 YSYEKL. The CDR3 region is CASSQGRGVGTDTQYF. CDR3 DNA sequence: TGCGCCAGCAGCCAAGGCAGGGGTGTCGGGACAGATACGCAGTATTTT.

In its sample, this clone was seen once. The chain combines TRBV7-9 with TRBJ1-4; no firm D call. Germline-derived CDR1 and CDR2 are SEHNR and FQNEAQ (reference sequence). V was shortened by 1 base and J by 4 bases, with 10 bases between the two germline ends. The CDR3 has 15 residues. The CDR3 is CASSLGSLSNEKLFF. The CDR3 DNA sequence: TGTGCCAGCAGCTTAGGGAGTTTAAGTAATGAAAAACTGTTTTTT.

This chain links TRBV28 with TRBJ2-7, with TRBD2 matching 12 bases. Germline loops: CDR1 MDHEN, CDR2 SYDVKM. With 2 bases clipped from V and 7 bases from J, the junction kept 6 bases outside the gene matches. The CDR3 sequence is 15 residues long. The CDR3 nucleotides read TGTGCCAGCAGTTTACTAGCGGGAGGGCCGTGGGAGCAGTACTTC. This translates into CASSLLAGGPWEQYF.

A single count supports this clone. V gene TRBV28 combines with J gene TRBJ1-5; 8 bases are shared with TRBD1. The CDR3 length is 16 residues. V shed 4 bases, J shed 3 bases, and the junction held 8 bases outside the gene matches. The germline gives CDR1 MDHEN, CDR2 SYDVKM. CDR3 loop: CASSSPTGEANQPQHF. The CDR3 DNA is TGTGCCAGCAGTTCTCCGACAGGGGAGGCCAATCAGCCCCAGCATTTT.

This clone showed up just once. The rearrangement uses TRBV7-8 and TRBJ2-2; no clear D. Trimming cost V 4 bases and J 3 bases, with 12 bases left between them. The length of the CDR3 is 15 residues. Per germline, CDR1 SGHVS and CDR2 FQNEAQ. The CDR3: CASSYDQTHTGELFF. In DNA form, the CDR3 reads TGTGCCAGCAGCTACGACCAAACACACACCGGGGAGCTGTTTTTT. The complete variable domain, with remaining parts taken from reference TRBV7-8 and TRBJ2-2, reads GAGVSQSPRYKVAKRGQDVALRCDPISGHVSLFWYQQALGQGPEFLTYFQNEAQLDKSGLPSDRFFAERPEGSVSTLKIQRTQQEDSAVYLCASSYDQTHTGELFFGEGSRLTVL.

This rearrangement joins TRBV7-3 to TRBJ2-7, with 10 nucleotides matching TRBD1. The CDR3 spans 13 residues. Per germline, CDR1 SGHTA and CDR2 FQGTGA. With V trimmed by 3 bases and J by 5 bases, 1 base remained unmatched. CDR3 residues: CASSLGQGNEQYF. DNA of the CDR3: TGTGCCAGCAGCTTGGGACAGGGGAACGAGCAGTACTTC. The variable domain in full, with the rest retrieved from reference TRBV7-3 and TRBJ2-7, is GAGVSQTPSNKVTEKGKYVELRCDPISGHTALYWYRQSLGQGPEFLIYFQGTGAADDSGLPNDRFFAVRPEGSVSTLKIQRTERGDSAVYLCASSLGQGNEQYFGPGTRLTVT.

This clone was recorded many times. The CDR3 protein is CASSSQRTLLGEQYF. The CDR3 nucleotides are TGTGCCAGCAGTTCCCAGCGTACCCTTCTAGGCGAGCAGTACTTC. The rearrangement uses TRBV27 and TRBJ2-7; D not certain. Germline CDR1 reads MNHEY; CDR2 reads SMNVEV (reference sequence). V lost 4 bases and J lost 6, with 19 bases in between. The CDR3 sequence is 15 residues long.

The rearrangement links TRBV30 to TRBJ1-4; no definite D call. The CDR3 sequence is 11 residues long. Germline assignment: CDR1 GTSNPN and CDR2 SVGIG (reference sequence). The V and J ends lost 1 base and 4 bases respectively, with 1 base between them. This CDR3 reads CAWSGNEKLFF. The CDR3, as DNA: TGTGCCTGGAGTGGTAATGAAAAACTGTTTTTT.

The chain links TRBV27 to TRBJ1-5, with D unresolved. Germline V gives CDR1 MNHEY, CDR2 SMNVEV (reference sequence). This CDR3 contains 14 residues. Trimming removed 2 bases from V and 3 bases from J, with 8 bases in between. The CDR3 DNA reads TGTGCCAGCAGTTTAGGGCAGCCCAATCAGCCCCAGCATTTT. This gives the protein CASSLGQPNQPQHF.

The V and J genes are TRBV10-3 and TRBJ2-7; D call uncertain. Germline CDR1 is ENHRY and CDR2 is SYGVKD. The CDR3 contains 12 residues. V gave up 10 bases and J gave up 0 bases, with 10 bases separating them. CDR3 DNA sequence: TGTGCCACCGTCTCTAGCTCCTACGAGCAGTACTTC. Translated, it gives CATVSSSYEQYF.

CDR3 bases: TGTGCCAGCAGCCAGGGGACTAGTGATGACGAGCAGTACTTC. Translating it yields CASSQGTSDDEQYF. The chain couples TRBV11-2 to TRBJ2-7; 8 nucleotides agree with TRBD2. The CDR3 consists of 14 residues. In germline, CDR1 is SGHAT, CDR2 FQNNGV. The junction had 8 bases not matched to a gene; V was cut back by 5 bases and J by 5 bases.

This clone occurred once. The chain recombines TRBV11-2 with TRBJ2-3; unclear D gene. CDR1 is SGHAT and CDR2 is FQNNGV in the germline V gene. The CDR3 loop spans 16 amino acids. Trimming stripped 2 bases from V and 3 bases from J, with 15 bases between. The CDR3 spells CASSLWAGERTDTQYF. DNA for the CDR3: TGTGCCAGCAGCTTATGGGCCGGAGAGAGAACAGATACGCAGTATTTT.

The rearrangement links TRBV2 to TRBJ2-5, with D possibly being TRBD2 (6 bases). The V end was cut by 4 bases, the J end by 11 bases, with 20 bases between. This CDR3 is built from 14 residues. The germline V gene encodes CDR1 SNHLY and CDR2 FYNNEI. CDR3 coding DNA: TGTGCCAGCAGTGTGGGCGGGATGCATGGGGAGCAGTACTTC. As protein: CASSVGGMHGEQYF.

This clone was seen once. CDR3 DNA: TGCGCCAGCAGCCAAGACAGGGGGCAGCGCGAGCAGTACTTC. Residues: CASSQDRGQREQYF. V gene TRBV4-1 combines with J gene TRBJ2-7, with TRBD1 matching 8 bases. V lost 0 bases and J lost 6; bases outside the gene matches: 4. The CDR3 is made up of 14 amino acids. The V gene's germline CDR1 is MGHRA and CDR2 YSYEKL.